Presented here are 9 T cell receptor beta chains from one specimen sequenced in a study of Ad26.COV2.S vaccination and SARS-CoV-2 variants. Indicated treatment: 19 received Ad26.COV2.S at low or high dose, single or two shots; five or six received placebo; per-sample allocation not given. Specimens were obtained on day 63 following the first vaccine or placebo injection. TCRdb's table, derived via immunoSEQ multiplex PCR, lists solely in-frame clones and lacks some. The sample lists fewer than 600,000 clones, around 89% occurring once. This specimen was peripheral blood, taken in a trial of Ad26.COV2.S vaccine versus placebo. The origin of the receptors is a person aged 18-65 years who received the Ad26.COV2.S COVID-19 vaccine or a placebo.

Of note for this clone: At one end the junction does not follow the germline gene, possibly because of a read error. The same CDR3 also results from other DNA sequences found in this sample. CDR3 in DNA: TGCGCCAGCAGCTTGCAATGGGGAGAGACCCAATACTTC. This translates into CASSLQWGETQYF. The chain uses TRBV5-1 and TRBJ2-5, with TRBD2 as a possible D gene (5 bases). CDR1 and CDR2 from the germline V gene are SGHRS and YFSETQ. This CDR3 has 13 amino acids.

The chain employs TRBV6-5 and TRBJ1-6; 10 bases fit TRBD1. The junction had 3 bases not matched to a gene; V was cut back by 2 bases and J by 8 bases. Germline V gene data show CDR1 as MNHEY and CDR2 as SVGAGI. This CDR3 has 15 amino acids. Here the CDR3 reads CASSYDRGRDSPLHF. CDR3 nucleotide sequence: TGTGCCAGCAGTTACGACAGGGGGCGGGATTCACCCCTCCACTTT.

V gene TRBV18 combines with J gene TRBJ2-7; D gene unclear. Per germline, CDR1 KGHSH and CDR2 LQKENI. Trimming left V 1 base short and J 5 bases short, with 9 bases between. The CDR3 sequence is 13 residues long. This CDR3 reads CASSPRVTDEQYF. The CDR3 coding sequence is TGTGCCAGCTCACCACGCGTCACAGACGAGCAGTACTTC.

The chain combines TRBV2 with TRBJ2-7; D is undetermined. The germline V gene encodes CDR1 SNHLY and CDR2 FYNNEI. This CDR3 spans 15 amino acids. V lost 7 bases and J lost 0, with 16 bases in between. Written as DNA, the CDR3 is TGTGCCAGCACTCTGTGGGTCAGGAGCTCCTACGAGCAGTACTTC. It specifies CASTLWVRSSYEQYF.

This clone was detected once. The rearrangement uses TRBV4-2 and TRBJ1-3; no firm D call. The V gene lost 4 bases and the J gene lost 0 bases, with 16 bases spanning the gap. CDR3 length: 17 residues. Germline V gives CDR1 LGHNA, CDR2 YNFKEQ. The CDR3 here is CASSLKREGNSGNTIYF. CDR3 DNA: TGTGCCAGCAGCCTCAAAAGGGAGGGAAACTCTGGAAACACCATATATTTT.

This clone has a single count. The CDR3 DNA sequence: TGCGCCAGCAGTGGGACTTCCGGACTTCGCTCTGGAAACACCATATATTTT. Translating gives CASSGTSGLRSGNTIYF. The chain has TRBV10-1 and TRBJ1-3, with no clear D. From germline, CDR1 is WNHNN and CDR2 SYGVQD (reference sequence). The CDR3 consists of 17 residues. The V and J ends lost 4 bases and 0 bases respectively, with 16 bases between them.

The CDR3 loop reads CATHEAGANVLTF. The CDR3 region has the DNA TGTGCCACCCACGAAGCTGGGGCCAACGTCCTGACTTTC. The chain carries TRBV28 and TRBJ2-6; D not certain. Trimming removed 10 bases from V and 2 bases from J, with 9 bases in between. The germline V gene has CDR1 MDHEN and CDR2 SYDVKM. The CDR3 extends over 13 amino acids. Full variable domain (remainder filled in from reference TRBV28 and TRBJ2-6): DVKVTQSSRYLVKRTGEKVFLECVQDMDHENMFWYRQDPGLGLRLIYFSYDVKMKEKGDIPEGYSVSREKKERFSLILESASTNQTSMYLCATHEAGANVLTFGAGSRLTVL.

V usage is TRBV5-6 and J usage is TRBJ1-1; no definite D call. The CDR3 has 11 amino acids. Germline V gene lookup returns CDR1 SGHDT and CDR2 YYEEEE. Trimming took off 1 base at V and 8 bases at J, with 6 bases between the two ends. CDR3: CASSLSPEAFF. DNA for the CDR3: TGTGCCAGCAGCTTGTCGCCGGAAGCTTTCTTT.

This chain uses TRBV2 with TRBJ2-3; D is possibly TRBD1 (6 bases). Germline loops: CDR1 SNHLY, CDR2 FYNNEI. V lost 8 bases to trimming and J lost 4 bases, with 10 bases between them. This CDR3 comprises 12 residues. The CDR3 DNA reads as TGTGCCAGCGACTGGGGGCCAGATACGCAGTATTTT. Protein sequence: CASDWGPDTQYF.